Listed below are T cell receptor beta chains from one sample, sequenced in a study of OX40 agonist ivuxolimab in advanced cancers. Assay: immunoSEQ multiplex PCR; the TCRdb copy retains only in-frame clones and omits some. The table includes 30,000 to 35,000 clones, roughly nine tenths detected once. The source was CD4+ or CD8+ T cells sorted from blood, collected in a trial of the OX40 agonist ivuxolimab. Every receptor here comes from an adult with an advanced solid tumor such as melanoma, head and neck, liver or kidney cancer. Each CDR3 is given with its conserved first and last residue. The order of the fields is V gene, clone size, J gene, CDR3 length, D gene, CDR3 DNA, CDR3 protein. The D gene is left open where the match is weak. Only part of the rows carry a size: once, few, many, or a class if the clone is expanded.

>TRBV19|NA|TRBJ2-7|17|TRBD1
TGTGCCAGTAGTATGGGCCCCGGGACAGGTGAACCCTACGAGCAGTACTTC
CASSMGPGTGEPYEQYF
>TRBV19|NA|TRBJ2-7|15|TRBD1
TGTGCCAGTAGTCCGTCCGGGACAGGGCTCGCCGAGCAGTACTTC
CASSPSGTGLAEQYF
>TRBV4-2|NA|TRBJ2-7|14|NA
TGTGCCAGCAGCCAAAGAGGGACCCCCTACGAGCAGTACTTC
CASSQRGTPYEQYF
>TRBV20-1|NA|TRBJ2-1|10|NA
TGCAGTGCCGGGGAGAATGAGCAGTTCTTC
CSAGENEQFF
>TRBV14|NA|TRBJ2-7|16|TRBD1
TGTGCCAGCAGCCAATTGACAGGGGCTCTGTCCTACGAGCAGTACTTC
CASSQLTGALSYEQYF
>TRBV4-1|NA|TRBJ1-2|16|NA
TGCGCCAGCAGCCAAGATCTATACAGCGTTCGCCCTGGCTACACCTTC
CASSQDLYSVRPGYTF
>TRBV19|NA|TRBJ1-1|13|NA
TGTGCCAGTAGTTTCGGCACGAACACTGAAGCTTTCTTT
CASSFGTNTEAFF
>TRBV6-5|NA|TRBJ1-5|14|NA
TGTGCCAGCAGTGAACGAGGTTTTGATCAGCCCCAGCATTTT
CASSERGFDQPQHF
>TRBV11-2|once|TRBJ2-7|15|TRBD1
TGTGCCAGCAGCCCGTTGCGACAGGGTTTACGAGGGCAGTACTTC
CASSPLRQGLRGQYF
>TRBV6-1|NA|TRBJ1-5|15|NA
TGTGCCAGCAGTGAACGGGGGTTTAGCAATCAGCCCCAGCATTTT
CASSERGFSNQPQHF
>TRBV7-9|NA|TRBJ1-5|13|NA
TGTGCCAGCAGCTCCTCGAGCGTGGTTCCCCAGCATTTT
CASSSSSVVPQHF
>TRBV19|few|TRBJ1-2|12|NA
TGTGCCAGTAGTACCTTACGATATGGCTACACCTTC
CASSTLRYGYTF
>TRBV6-1|NA|TRBJ1-6|15|TRBD1
TGTGCCAGCCGAATATTGACAGGGAGGAATTCACCCCTCCACTTT
CASRILTGRNSPLHF
>TRBV30|few|TRBJ1-5|14|TRBD1
TGTGCCTGGAGTGCCGGACAGGGTAATCAGCCCCAGCATTTT
CAWSAGQGNQPQHF
>TRBV4-1|NA|TRBJ1-3|16|NA
TGCGCCAGCAGCCAAGAGCTGTGGGGTTCTGGAAACACCATATATTTT
CASSQELWGSGNTIYF
>TRBV6-6|NA|TRBJ2-1|15|TRBD2
TGTGCCAGCAGTTCGACTAGCGGGACGTACAATGAGCAGTTCTTC
CASSSTSGTYNEQFF
>TRBV5-4|once|TRBJ1-2|11|NA
TGTGCCAGCAGCTCCCCCGGCGGCTACACCTTC
CASSSPGGYTF
>TRBV2|NA|TRBJ1-4|15|TRBD1
TGTGCCAGCAGTGAATCGACAGGGGGCCGTGAAAAACTGTTTTTT
CASSESTGGREKLFF
>TRBV19|NA|TRBJ2-3|16|TRBD2
TGTGCCAGTAGTCCCACGCTAGCGGGAGTTTTAGATACGCAGTATTTT
CASSPTLAGVLDTQYF
>TRBV10-2|NA|TRBJ2-7|13|NA
TGCGCCGTGGGTGGGGGTTCGACCTACGAGCAGTACTTC
CAVGGGSTYEQYF
>TRBV7-6|NA|TRBJ2-1|13|TRBD1
TGTGCCAGCAGCTTGGACAGGGACAATGAGCAGTTCTTC
CASSLDRDNEQFF
>TRBV19|NA|TRBJ2-6|13|NA
TGTGCCAGTAGTATTTCTGGGGCCAACGTCCTGACTTTC
CASSISGANVLTF
>TRBV11-2|NA|TRBJ1-1|11|NA
TGTGCCAGCAGTATTAGTAGTGAAGCTTTCTTT
CASSISSEAFF
>TRBV4-1|NA|TRBJ1-5|14|NA
TGCGCCAGCAGCCGAGACAGCCTGGGGTGGCCCCAGCATTTT
CASSRDSLGWPQHF
>TRBV30|NA|TRBJ1-5|13|NA
TGTGCCTGGAGTGTACGGGGTGATCAGCCCCAGCATTTT
CAWSVRGDQPQHF
>TRBV7-2|NA|TRBJ1-3|12|NA
TGTGCCAGCAGCCAACTCGGAAACACCATATATTTT
CASSQLGNTIYF
>TRBV19|NA|TRBJ2-3|17|TRBD2
TGTGCCAGTAGTACCACTAGCGGGGGGGCTGTTGGAGATACGCAGTATTTT
CASSTTSGGAVGDTQYF
>TRBV5-6|NA|TRBJ2-1|12|NA
TGTGCCAGCAGCTCAATATACGGAGAGCAGTTCTTC
CASSSIYGEQFF
>TRBV18|NA|TRBJ1-4|15|NA
TGTGCCAGCTCACTTGAGGCCACAGGTCACGAAAAACTGTTTTTT
CASSLEATGHEKLFF
>TRBV7-9|NA|TRBJ1-2|13|NA
TGTGCCAGCAGCTTAGCAGGGATCTATGGCTACACCTTC
CASSLAGIYGYTF
>TRBV15|NA|TRBJ2-1|11|NA
TGTGCCACCAGCTCGGACAATGAGCAGTTCTTC
CATSSDNEQFF
>TRBV7-9|NA|TRBJ1-4|15|NA
TGTGCCAGCAGCCAGGCGGGGGGCCAAGGTGAAAAACTGTTTTTT
CASSQAGGQGEKLFF
>TRBV7-2|NA|TRBJ2-3|14|NA
TGTGCCAGCAGCTTAGCGGGAGGCACAGATACGCAGTATTTT
CASSLAGGTDTQYF
>TRBV4-1|NA|TRBJ2-3|15|NA
TGCGCCAGCAGCCAAGTTTGGGGTTCCACAGATACGCAGTATTTT
CASSQVWGSTDTQYF
>TRBV6-4|NA|TRBJ1-6|12|NA
TGTGCCTTCCGGGACACTAATTCACCCCTCCACTTT
CAFRDTNSPLHF
>TRBV20-1|NA|TRBJ2-1|11|NA
TGCAGTGCTAAGGTCGTAGGTGAGCAGTTCTTC
CSAKVVGEQFF
>TRBV9|NA|TRBJ1-1|15|NA
TGTGCCAGCAGCGTAGGGGGATCGGCGAACACTGAAGCTTTCTTT
CASSVGGSANTEAFF
>TRBV27|NA|TRBJ1-5|16|TRBD1
TGTGCCAGCAGTCACGACAGGGAGGGGGTCTTTCAGCCCCAGCATTTT
CASSHDREGVFQPQHF
>TRBV29-1|NA|TRBJ2-7|12|TRBD1
TGCAGCGCCGTGACAGGGCCGGACGAGCAGTACTTC
CSAVTGPDEQYF
>TRBV19|few|TRBJ2-7|11|NA
TGTGCCAGTAGTTTTGGCTACGAGCAGTACTTC
CASSFGYEQYF